The rows below give T cell receptor beta chains drawn from one sample of a study of blood T cell repertoires in COVID-19. Produced via immunoSEQ multiplex PCR; TCRdb's table is partial and in-frame only. The table shows 300,000 to 400,000 clones, with 87% occurring only once. Material: peripheral blood. These receptors all stem from a woman aged 50 to 60 with COVID-19, enrolled during active disease. Each CDR3 is given with its conserved first and last residue. A D gene is named only where the DNA matches it firmly. Rows may omit the clone size; those that give it use once, few, many or a size class.

abundance | d_gene | j_gene | v_gene | CDR3nt | CDR3aa
NA | NA | TRBJ2-7 | TRBV6-2/TRBV6-3 | TGTGCCAGCAGTTATCAAACGGCAGGAGGACTCTACGAGCAGTACTTC | CASSYQTAGGLYEQYF
NA | TRBD2 | TRBJ2-3 | TRBV3-1/TRBV3-2 | TGTGCCAGCAGCTCGACTAGCCCTGGCACAGATACGCAGTATTTT | CASSSTSPGTDTQYF
NA | NA | TRBJ1-1 | TRBV27 | TGTGCCAGCAGTTTTCAGGGCTCTGTGGACACTGAAGCTTTCTTT | CASSFQGSVDTEAFF
once | TRBD2 | TRBJ2-5 | TRBV19 | TGTGCCAGTAGTATAGGGACTAGCGCCAAAGAGACCCAGTACTTC | CASSIGTSAKETQYF
NA | TRBD2 | TRBJ2-1 | TRBV4-1 | TGCGCCAGCAGCCTTGGACTAGCGTCAATCTACAATGAGCAGTTCTTC | CASSLGLASIYNEQFF
NA | TRBD1 | TRBJ1-3 | TRBV10-2 | TGCGCCAGCAGCAGGGGACAGGGTGGAAACACCATATATTTT | CASSRGQGGNTIYF
NA | TRBD2 | TRBJ2-7 | TRBV30 | TGTGCCTGGAGTGTAGGACTAGCGGTTTACGAGCAGTACTTC | CAWSVGLAVYEQYF
NA | NA | TRBJ1-1 | TRBV2 | TGTGCCAGCAGGGGGACATCCATGAACACTGAAGCTTTCTTT | CASRGTSMNTEAFF
NA | NA | TRBJ2-7 | TRBV11-3 | TGTGCCAGCAGCTTAATCAGGGCAGTCTACGAGCAGTACTTC | CASSLIRAVYEQYF
NA | NA | TRBJ1-3 | TRBV9 | TGTGCCAGCAGCGCAAAGGGGACTGGAAACACCATATATTTT | CASSAKGTGNTIYF
NA | TRBD1 | TRBJ1-2 | TRBV6-5 | TGTGCCAGCAGTACCCAGGGGGGTAGCGGCTACACCTTC | CASSTQGGSGYTF
few | TRBD1 | TRBJ1-1 | TRBV30 | TGTGCCTGGGCTGACAGGGCTTTGGCTGAAGCTTTCTTT | CAWADRALAEAFF
few | NA | TRBJ2-1 | TRBV14 | TGTGCCAGCAGCCAATACGGGGGAATGTTCTACAATGAGCAGTTCTTC | CASSQYGGMFYNEQFF
NA | TRBD1 | TRBJ1-4 | TRBV6-5 | TGTGCCAGCCGTCTACGACAGGGAGCTAATGAAAAACTGTTTTTT | CASRLRQGANEKLFF
NA | NA | TRBJ1-1 | TRBV4-3 | TGCGCCAGCAGCCCATACCGCGGACAGCTGAACACTGAAGCTTTCTTT | CASSPYRGQLNTEAFF
NA | TRBD1 | TRBJ1-4 | TRBV3-1/TRBV3-2 | TGTGCCAGCAGCCAAGGACAGGGAAAACTGTTTTTT | CASSQGQGKLFF
NA | TRBD1 | TRBJ2-5 | TRBV24-1 | TGTGCCACCAGTGATTTGCGTTTCACAGGGGGAGTACAAGAGACCCAGTACTTC | CATSDLRFTGGVQETQYF
NA | NA | TRBJ1-2 | TRBV2 | TGTGCCAGCGACCTGCAGGGGCGTAGTGGCTACACCTTC | CASDLQGRSGYTF
once | NA | TRBJ1-3 | TRBV3-1/TRBV3-2 | TGTGCCAGCAGCCTTCCTCCCCTCCTCTCTGGAAACACCATATATTTT | CASSLPPLLSGNTIYF
NA | NA | TRBJ2-7 | TRBV11-2 | TGTGCCAGCAGTTTGGACTCCAACTACGAGCAGTACTTC | CASSLDSNYEQYF
NA | TRBD1 | TRBJ1-1 | TRBV4-2 | TGTGCCAGCAGCCGCAACAGGGGGCAGACGGAAACTGAAGCTTTCTTT | CASSRNRGQTETEAFF
NA | TRBD1 | TRBJ2-1 | TRBV19 | TGTGCCAGTAGTATAGAGGACAGGGGGCTCAATGAGCAGTTCTTC | CASSIEDRGLNEQFF
once | NA | TRBJ1-5 | TRBV7-9 | TGTGCCAGCAGCTCCCCAGGGAATCAGCCCCAGCATTTT | CASSSPGNQPQHF
NA | TRBD1 | TRBJ1-3 | TRBV15 | TGTGCCACCAGACCCGACAGGGCTGGAAACACCATATATTTT | CATRPDRAGNTIYF
NA | NA | TRBJ2-1 | TRBV11-3 | TGTGCCAGCAGCTCCGGAGGCGGACCGTTTAGTGAGCAGTTCTTC | CASSSGGGPFSEQFF
NA | TRBD1 | TRBJ1-1 | TRBV27 | TGTGCCAGCAGTTTAGGGGCAGGGGGTTTACGAAACACTGAAGCTTTCTTT | CASSLGAGGLRNTEAFF
NA | TRBD1 | TRBJ2-1 | TRBV5-4 | TGTGCCAGCAGCTTGGCCGGACAGGGTATCTACAATGAGCAGTTCTTC | CASSLAGQGIYNEQFF
NA | TRBD2 | TRBJ2-3 | TRBV7-2 | TGTGCCAGCAGCACCAGCGGGAGATACGGGGATACGCAGTATTTT | CASSTSGRYGDTQYF
NA | NA | TRBJ2-3 | TRBV10-1 | TGCGCCAGCAGTGAGGTCAGGACAGAAACAGATACGCAGTATTTT | CASSEVRTETDTQYF
few | TRBD1 | TRBJ1-1 | TRBV15 | TGTGCCACCAGCAGAGATATTGGGACAGGGAGCACTGAAGCTTTCTTT | CATSRDIGTGSTEAFF
NA | NA | TRBJ2-7 | TRBV11-2 | TGTGCCAGCAGCTTCGAGGGTGCCGAGCAGTACTTC | CASSFEGAEQYF
NA | TRBD2 | TRBJ2-1 | TRBV6-4 | TGTGCCAGCAGCGCCGGACTAGCGGGAGGGTATGAGCAGTTCTTC | CASSAGLAGGYEQFF
NA | NA | TRBJ1-5 | TRBV3-1/TRBV3-2 | TGTGCCAGCAGCCAGTCCCATAGCAATCAGCCCCAGCATTTT | CASSQSHSNQPQHF
NA | TRBD1 | TRBJ2-5 | TRBV7-3 | TGTGCCAGCAGCTTAATGGACAGGGGGCAAGAGACCCAGTACTTC | CASSLMDRGQETQYF
NA | NA | TRBJ1-1 | TRBV3-1/TRBV3-2 | TGTGCCAGCAGCCAGTCCGGTTTCGACACTGAAGCTTTCTTT | CASSQSGFDTEAFF
once | NA | TRBJ2-2 | TRBV3-1/TRBV3-2 | TGTGCCAGCAGCCAAGAAGTCGGTAGCTGGTTCACCGGGGAGCTGTTTTTT | CASSQEVGSWFTGELFF
NA | TRBD1 | TRBJ1-1 | TRBV4-1 | TGCGCCAGCAGAGGACAGGGCGACACTGAAGCTTTCTTT | CASRGQGDTEAFF
NA | TRBD1 | TRBJ1-2 | TRBV19 | TGTGCCAGTAGTAGAGGTGGACAGGGACGTACGGATGGCTACACCTTC | CASSRGGQGRTDGYTF
NA | TRBD1 | TRBJ2-7 | TRBV13 | TGTGCCAGCAGCTTACAGGGGGCGAAGGAGCAGTACTTC | CASSLQGAKEQYF
NA | NA | TRBJ2-7 | TRBV23-1 | TGCGCCAGCAGTCAAACCGGGACAAGCCCTTCCTACGAGCAGTACTTC | CASSQTGTSPSYEQYF
NA | TRBD1 | TRBJ2-2 | TRBV11-2 | TGTGCCAGCAGCTGGGGACAGGGAACCGGGGAGCTGTTTTTT | CASSWGQGTGELFF
NA | TRBD2 | TRBJ2-4 | TRBV30 | TGTGCCTGGACAGCGGGCGGGAGAGTCAAAAACATTCAGTACTTC | CAWTAGGRVKNIQYF
NA | NA | TRBJ2-2 | TRBV10-3 | TGTGCCATCAGTGGGAGCGGGCAACGGAACACCGGGGAGCTGTTTTTT | CAISGSGQRNTGELFF
NA | NA | TRBJ2-1 | TRBV10-1 | TGCGCCAGGCCTCTTTGGCGGATCAATGAGCAGTTCTTC | CARPLWRINEQFF
NA | NA | TRBJ2-2 | TRBV5-5 | TGTGCCAGCAGCTACTCAGGCTTGAACACCGGGGAGCTGTTTTTT | CASSYSGLNTGELFF
NA | TRBD2 | TRBJ2-1 | TRBV4-1 | TGCGCCAGCAGCCAAGATAGTTGGACTAGACCCTACAATGAGCAGTTCTTC | CASSQDSWTRPYNEQFF